This T cell receptor (beta chain) was captured in a study of blood T cell repertoires in COVID-19. Turning to the study itself: Italy, Spain and the United States were the sources of the convalescent and acute COVID-19 samples. T cells, B-cell-depleted T cells, or PBMCs provided the cDNA or gDNA that served as material.

With 1 base removed from V and 5 bases from J, the gap between germline ends came to 8 bases. The CDR3 sequence is 13 residues long. CDR1 is SGHTA, CDR2 FQGNSA, per germline. This clone was counted many times. Authors' processing steps: Reference gene primer amplification gave estimated nucleated cell counts. Method: immunoSEQ multiplex PCR; TCRdb's copy keeps in-frame clones and lacks some. That table gives V, J and clone size, and the DNA gave D and trimming. The table lists 140,000 to 150,000 clones, 60% to 85% of them singletons, with roughly 17% in the top ten. The specimen sequenced was peripheral blood. The sequence came from a man aged 45-60 years with acute or convalescent COVID-19. This chain uses TRBV7-2 with TRBJ2-5; D is uncertain. CDR3 loop: CASSLVVYETQYF. The CDR3 DNA sequence: TGTGCCAGCAGCTTAGTAGTTTACGAGACCCAGTACTTC.